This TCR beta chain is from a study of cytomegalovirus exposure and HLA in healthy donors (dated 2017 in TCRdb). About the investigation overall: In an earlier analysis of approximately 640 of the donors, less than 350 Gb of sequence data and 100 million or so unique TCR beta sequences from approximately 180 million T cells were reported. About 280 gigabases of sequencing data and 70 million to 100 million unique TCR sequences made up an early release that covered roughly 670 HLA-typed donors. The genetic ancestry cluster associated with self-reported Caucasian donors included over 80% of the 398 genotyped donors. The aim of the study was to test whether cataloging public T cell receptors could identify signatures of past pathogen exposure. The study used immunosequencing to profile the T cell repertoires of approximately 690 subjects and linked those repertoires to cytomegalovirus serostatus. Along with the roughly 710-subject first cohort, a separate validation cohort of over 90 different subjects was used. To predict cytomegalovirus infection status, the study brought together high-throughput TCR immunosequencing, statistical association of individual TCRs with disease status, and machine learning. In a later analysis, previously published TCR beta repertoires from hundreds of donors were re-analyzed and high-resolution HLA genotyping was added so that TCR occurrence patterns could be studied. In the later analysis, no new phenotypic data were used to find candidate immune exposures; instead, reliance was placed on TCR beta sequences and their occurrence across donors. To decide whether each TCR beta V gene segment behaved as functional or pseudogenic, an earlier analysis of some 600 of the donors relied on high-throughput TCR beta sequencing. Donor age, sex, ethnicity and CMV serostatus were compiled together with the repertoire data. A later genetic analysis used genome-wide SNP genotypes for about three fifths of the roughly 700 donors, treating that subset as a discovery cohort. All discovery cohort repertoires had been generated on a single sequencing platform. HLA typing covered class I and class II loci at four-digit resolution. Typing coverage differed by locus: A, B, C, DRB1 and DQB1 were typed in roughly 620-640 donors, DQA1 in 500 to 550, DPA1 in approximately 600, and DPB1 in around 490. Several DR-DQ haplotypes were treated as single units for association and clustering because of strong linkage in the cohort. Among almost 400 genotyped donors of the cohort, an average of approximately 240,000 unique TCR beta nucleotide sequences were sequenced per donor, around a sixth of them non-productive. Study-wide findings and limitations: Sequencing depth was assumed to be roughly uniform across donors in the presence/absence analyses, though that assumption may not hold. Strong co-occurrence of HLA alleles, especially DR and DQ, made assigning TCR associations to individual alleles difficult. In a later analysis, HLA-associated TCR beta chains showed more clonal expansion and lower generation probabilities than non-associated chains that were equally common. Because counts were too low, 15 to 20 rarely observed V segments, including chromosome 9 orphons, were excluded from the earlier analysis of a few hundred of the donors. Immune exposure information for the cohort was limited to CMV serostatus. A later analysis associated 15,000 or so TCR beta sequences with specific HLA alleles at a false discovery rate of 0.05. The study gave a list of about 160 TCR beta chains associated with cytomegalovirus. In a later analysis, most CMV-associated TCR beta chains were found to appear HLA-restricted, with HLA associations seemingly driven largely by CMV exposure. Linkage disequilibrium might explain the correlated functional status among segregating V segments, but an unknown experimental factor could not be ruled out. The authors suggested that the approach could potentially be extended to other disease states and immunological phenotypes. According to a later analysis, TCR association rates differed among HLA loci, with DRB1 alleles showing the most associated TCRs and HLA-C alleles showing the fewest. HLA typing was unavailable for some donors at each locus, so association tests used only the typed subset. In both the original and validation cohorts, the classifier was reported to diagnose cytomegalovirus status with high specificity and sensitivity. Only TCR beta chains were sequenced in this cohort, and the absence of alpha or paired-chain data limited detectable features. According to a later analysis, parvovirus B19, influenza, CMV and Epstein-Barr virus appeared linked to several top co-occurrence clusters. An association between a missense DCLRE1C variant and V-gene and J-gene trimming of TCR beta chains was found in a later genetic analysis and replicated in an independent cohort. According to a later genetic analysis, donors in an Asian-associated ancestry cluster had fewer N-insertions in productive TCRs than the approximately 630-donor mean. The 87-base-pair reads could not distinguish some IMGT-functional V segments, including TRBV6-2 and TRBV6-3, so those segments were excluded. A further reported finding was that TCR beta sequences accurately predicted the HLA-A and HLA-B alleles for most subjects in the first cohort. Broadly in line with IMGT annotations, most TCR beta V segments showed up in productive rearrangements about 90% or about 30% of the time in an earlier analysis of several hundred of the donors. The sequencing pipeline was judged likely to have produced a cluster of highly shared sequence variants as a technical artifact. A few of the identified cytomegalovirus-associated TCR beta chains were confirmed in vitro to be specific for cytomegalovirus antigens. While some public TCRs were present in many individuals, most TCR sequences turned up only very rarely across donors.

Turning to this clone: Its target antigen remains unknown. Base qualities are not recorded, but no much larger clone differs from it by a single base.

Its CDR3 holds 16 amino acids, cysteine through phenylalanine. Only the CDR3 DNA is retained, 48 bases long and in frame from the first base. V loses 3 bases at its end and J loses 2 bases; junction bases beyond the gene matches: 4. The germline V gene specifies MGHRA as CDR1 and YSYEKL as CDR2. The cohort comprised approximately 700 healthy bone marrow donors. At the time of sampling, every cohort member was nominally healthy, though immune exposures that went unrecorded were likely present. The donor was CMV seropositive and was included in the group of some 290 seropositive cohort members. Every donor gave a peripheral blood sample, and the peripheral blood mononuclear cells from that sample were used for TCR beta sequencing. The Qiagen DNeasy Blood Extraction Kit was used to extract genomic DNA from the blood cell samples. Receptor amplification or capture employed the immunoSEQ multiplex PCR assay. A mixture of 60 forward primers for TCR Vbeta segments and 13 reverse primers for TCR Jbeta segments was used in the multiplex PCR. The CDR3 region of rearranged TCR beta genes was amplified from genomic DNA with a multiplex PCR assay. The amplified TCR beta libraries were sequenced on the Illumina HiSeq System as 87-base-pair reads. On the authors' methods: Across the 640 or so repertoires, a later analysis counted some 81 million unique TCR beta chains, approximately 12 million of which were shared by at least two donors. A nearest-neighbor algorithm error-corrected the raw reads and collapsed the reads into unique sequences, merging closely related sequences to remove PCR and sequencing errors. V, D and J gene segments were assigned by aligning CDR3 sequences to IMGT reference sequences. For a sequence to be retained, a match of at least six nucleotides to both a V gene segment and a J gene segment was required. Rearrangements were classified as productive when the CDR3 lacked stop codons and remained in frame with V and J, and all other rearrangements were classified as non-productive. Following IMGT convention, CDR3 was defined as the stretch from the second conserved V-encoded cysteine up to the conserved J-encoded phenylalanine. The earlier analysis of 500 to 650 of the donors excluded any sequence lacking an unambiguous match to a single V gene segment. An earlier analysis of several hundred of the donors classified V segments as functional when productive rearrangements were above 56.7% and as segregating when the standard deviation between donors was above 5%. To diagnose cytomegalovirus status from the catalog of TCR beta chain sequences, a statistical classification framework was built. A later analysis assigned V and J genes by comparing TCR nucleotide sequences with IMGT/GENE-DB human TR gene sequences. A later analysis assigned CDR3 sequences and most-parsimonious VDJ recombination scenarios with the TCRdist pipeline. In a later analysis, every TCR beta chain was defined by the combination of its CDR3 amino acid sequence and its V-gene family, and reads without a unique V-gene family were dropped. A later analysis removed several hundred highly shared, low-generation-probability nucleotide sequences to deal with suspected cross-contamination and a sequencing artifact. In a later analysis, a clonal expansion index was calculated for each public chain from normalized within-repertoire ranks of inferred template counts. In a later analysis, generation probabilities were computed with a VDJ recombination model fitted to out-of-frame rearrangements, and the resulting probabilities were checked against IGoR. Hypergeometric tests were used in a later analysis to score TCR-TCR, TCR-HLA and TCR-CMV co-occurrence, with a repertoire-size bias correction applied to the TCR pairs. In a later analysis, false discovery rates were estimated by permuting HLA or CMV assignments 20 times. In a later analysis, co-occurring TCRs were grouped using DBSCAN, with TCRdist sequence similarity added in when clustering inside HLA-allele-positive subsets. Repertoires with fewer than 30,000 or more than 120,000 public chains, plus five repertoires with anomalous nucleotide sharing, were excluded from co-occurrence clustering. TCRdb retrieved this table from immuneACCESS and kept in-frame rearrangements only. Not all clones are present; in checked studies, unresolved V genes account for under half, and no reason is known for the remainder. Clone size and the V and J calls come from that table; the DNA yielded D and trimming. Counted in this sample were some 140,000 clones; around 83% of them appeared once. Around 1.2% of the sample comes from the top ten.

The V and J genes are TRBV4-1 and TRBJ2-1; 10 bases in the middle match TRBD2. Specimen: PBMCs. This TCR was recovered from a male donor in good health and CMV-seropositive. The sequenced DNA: TGCGCCAGCAGCCACCTAGCGGGGGAGCCCTACAATGAGCAGTTCTTC. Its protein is CASSHLAGEPYNEQFF.